The following is a T cell receptor beta chain sequence with its context. What it recognizes is unknown. V lost 2 bases and J lost 2, with 19 bases in between. From germline, CDR1 is DFQATT and CDR2 SNEGSKA (reference sequence). The CDR3 is 17 residues long. The record originates from a study of T cells in Graves' hyperthyroidism and ophthalmopathy. Overall study context: Pretreatment peripheral blood was obtained at initial diagnosis. Notes on the study in general: Clonotypes that were expanded in thyroid above 0.001 mostly appeared in blood too.

The investigators amplified TCR beta CDR3 regions from RNA transcripts. HTBI primers were used for first-round RT-PCR of the TCR CDR3. TCRdb re-called the multiplex PCR reads with MiXCR, one entry per CDR3 protein. The sample has approximately 590,000 distinct CDR3 sequences, 15% to 19% seen once. Uncontrolled infection, other autoimmune disease, pregnancy and lactation each barred patients from inclusion. Clinical symptoms, serum thyroxine and TRAb, thyroid ultrasound and orbital computed tomography together formed the diagnostic basis. The receptor was derived from a woman aged 25-40 years with Graves' hyperthyroidism. The sequencing input was blood. V is TRBV20-1 and J is TRBJ2-1, with a tentative D call TRBD2 (6 bases). CDR3 DNA: TGCAGTGCTAGACCATTACCTAGGGCGGGACCCTACAATGAGCAGTTCTTC. It encodes CSARPLPRAGPYNEQFF.